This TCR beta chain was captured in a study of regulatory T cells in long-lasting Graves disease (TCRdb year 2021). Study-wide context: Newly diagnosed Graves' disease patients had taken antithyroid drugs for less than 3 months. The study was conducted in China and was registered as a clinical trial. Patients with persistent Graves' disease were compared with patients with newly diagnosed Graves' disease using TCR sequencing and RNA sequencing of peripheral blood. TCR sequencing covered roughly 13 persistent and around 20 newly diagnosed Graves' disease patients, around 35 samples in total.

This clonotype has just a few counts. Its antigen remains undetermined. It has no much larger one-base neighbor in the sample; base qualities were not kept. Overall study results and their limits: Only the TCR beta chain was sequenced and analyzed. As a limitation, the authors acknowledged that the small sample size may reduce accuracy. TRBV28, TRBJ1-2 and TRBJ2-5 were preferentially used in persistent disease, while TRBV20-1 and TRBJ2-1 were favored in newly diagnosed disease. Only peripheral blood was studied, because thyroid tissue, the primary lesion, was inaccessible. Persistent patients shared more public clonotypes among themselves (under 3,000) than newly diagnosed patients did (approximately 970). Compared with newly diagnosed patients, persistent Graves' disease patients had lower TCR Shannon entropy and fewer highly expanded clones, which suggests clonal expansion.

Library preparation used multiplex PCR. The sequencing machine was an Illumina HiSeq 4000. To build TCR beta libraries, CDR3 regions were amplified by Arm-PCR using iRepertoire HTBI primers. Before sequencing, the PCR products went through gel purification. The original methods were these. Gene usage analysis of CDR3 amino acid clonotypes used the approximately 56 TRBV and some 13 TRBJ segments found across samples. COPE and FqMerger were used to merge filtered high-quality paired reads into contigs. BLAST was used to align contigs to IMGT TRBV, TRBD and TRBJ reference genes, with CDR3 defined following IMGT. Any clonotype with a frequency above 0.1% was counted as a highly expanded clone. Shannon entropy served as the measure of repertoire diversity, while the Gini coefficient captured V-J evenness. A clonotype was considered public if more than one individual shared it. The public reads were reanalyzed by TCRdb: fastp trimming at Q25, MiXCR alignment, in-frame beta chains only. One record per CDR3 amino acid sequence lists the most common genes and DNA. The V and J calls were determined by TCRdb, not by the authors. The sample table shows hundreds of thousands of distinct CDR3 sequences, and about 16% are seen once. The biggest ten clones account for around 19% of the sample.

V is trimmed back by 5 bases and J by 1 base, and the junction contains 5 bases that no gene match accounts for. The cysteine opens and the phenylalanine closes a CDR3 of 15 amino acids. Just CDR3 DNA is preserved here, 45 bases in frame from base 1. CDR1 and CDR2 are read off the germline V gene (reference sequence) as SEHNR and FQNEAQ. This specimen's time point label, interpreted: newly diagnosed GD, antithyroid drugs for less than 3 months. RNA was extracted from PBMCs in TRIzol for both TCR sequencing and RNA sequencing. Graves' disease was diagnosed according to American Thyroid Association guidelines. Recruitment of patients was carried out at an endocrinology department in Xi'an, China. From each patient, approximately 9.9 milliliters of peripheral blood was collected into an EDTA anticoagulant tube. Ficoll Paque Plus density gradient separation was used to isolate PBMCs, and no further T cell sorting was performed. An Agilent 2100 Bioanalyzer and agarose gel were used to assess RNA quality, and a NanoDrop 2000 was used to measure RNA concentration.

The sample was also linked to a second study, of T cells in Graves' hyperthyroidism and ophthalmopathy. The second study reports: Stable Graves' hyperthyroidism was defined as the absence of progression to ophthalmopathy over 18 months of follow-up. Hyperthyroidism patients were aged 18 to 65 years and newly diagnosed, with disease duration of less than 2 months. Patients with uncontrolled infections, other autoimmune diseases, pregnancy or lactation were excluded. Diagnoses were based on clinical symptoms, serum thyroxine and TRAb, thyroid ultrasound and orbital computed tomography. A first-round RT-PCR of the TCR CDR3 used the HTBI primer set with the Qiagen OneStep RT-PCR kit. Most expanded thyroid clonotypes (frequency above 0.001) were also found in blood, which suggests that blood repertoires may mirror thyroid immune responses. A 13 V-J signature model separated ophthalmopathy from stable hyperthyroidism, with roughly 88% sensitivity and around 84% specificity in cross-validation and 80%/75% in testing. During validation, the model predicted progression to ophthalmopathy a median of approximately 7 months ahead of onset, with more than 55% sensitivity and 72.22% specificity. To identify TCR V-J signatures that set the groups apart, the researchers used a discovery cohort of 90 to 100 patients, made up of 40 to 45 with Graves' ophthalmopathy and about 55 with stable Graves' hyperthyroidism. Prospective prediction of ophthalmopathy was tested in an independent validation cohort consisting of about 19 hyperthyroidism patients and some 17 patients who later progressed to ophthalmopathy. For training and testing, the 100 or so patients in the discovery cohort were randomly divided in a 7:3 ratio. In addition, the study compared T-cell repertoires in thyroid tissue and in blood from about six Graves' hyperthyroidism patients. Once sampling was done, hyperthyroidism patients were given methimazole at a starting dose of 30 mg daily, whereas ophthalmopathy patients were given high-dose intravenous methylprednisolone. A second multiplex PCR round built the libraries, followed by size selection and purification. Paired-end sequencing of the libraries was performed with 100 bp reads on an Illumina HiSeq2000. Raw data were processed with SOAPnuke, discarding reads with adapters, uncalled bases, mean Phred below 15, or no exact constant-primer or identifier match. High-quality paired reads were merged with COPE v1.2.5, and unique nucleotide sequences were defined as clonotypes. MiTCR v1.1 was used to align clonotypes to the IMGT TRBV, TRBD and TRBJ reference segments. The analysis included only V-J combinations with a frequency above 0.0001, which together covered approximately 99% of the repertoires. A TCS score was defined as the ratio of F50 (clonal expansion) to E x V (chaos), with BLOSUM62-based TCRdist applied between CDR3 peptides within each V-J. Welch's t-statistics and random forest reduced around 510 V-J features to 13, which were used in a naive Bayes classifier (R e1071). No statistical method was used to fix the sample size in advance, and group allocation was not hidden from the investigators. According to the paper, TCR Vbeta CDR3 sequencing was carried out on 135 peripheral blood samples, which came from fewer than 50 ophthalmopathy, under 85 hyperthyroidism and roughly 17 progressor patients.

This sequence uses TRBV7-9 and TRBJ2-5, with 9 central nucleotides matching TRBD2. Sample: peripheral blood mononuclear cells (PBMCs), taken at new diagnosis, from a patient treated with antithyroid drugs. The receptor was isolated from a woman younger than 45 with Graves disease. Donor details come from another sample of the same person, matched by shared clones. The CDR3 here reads CASSQTGLAQETQYF. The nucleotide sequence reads TGTGCCAGCAGCCAGACGGGACTAGCCCAAGAGACCCAGTACTTC. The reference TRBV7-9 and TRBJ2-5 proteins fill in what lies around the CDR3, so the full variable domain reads DTGVSQNPRHKITKRGQNVTFRCDPISEHNRLYWYRQTLGQGPEFLTYFQNEAQLEKSRLLSDRFSAERPKGSFSTLEIQRTEQGDSAMYLCASSQTGLAQETQYFGPGTRLLVL.